The entry below describes one T cell receptor (beta chain). No antigen is known for it. No quality values exist for individual bases; no much larger clone is one base distant. These data originate in a study of blood T cell repertoires in COVID-19 (dated by TCRdb to 2019 to 2021). At the level of the whole study: Samples from collaborators originated in the United States, Italy and Spain and spanned both the acute and convalescent phases of COVID-19. The prospective study material was composed of cDNA or gDNA derived from T cells, B-cell-depleted T cells, or PBMCs. The dataset comprised deeply sampled blood TCRbeta repertoires from subjects exposed to, actively infected with, or recovered from COVID-19. The repertoires were made available in a free public database intended to serve as a resource for research on the immune response to SARS-CoV-2. The samples were drawn from the first 160 participants of the ongoing ImmuneRACE study and from 1,200 or so subjects provided by 6 global collaborators. Sample metadata almost always included a de-identified subject ID, COVID-19 status, age in years and sex. Where HLA class I and class II types were available, the types were taken from metadata supplied by the sample provider, not from assay-based typing. What the work shows at the level of the full study, not this receptor alone: The quantity of clinical and demographic metadata differed by source and by participant and was supplied without curation.

TCRbeta CDR3 regions were amplified from genomic DNA using the immunoSEQ Assay, a bias-controlled multiplex PCR. On the authors' methods: The number of nucleated cells in each sample was estimated from the amplification of reference gene primers within the assay. To quantify the absolute abundance of each unique TCRbeta CDR3 rearrangement, sequence reads were collapsed and filtered. Productive Simpson clonality was computed per sample as the square root of Simpson's diversity index over productive rearrangements. The clones in this table, taken by TCRdb from immuneACCESS, are in-frame only. Not every clone is retained; where verified, under half of the shortfall comes from an unresolved V gene, and the cause of the rest is unknown. The V and J calls and clone size come from that table; D and trimming were worked out from the DNA. The sample table holds approximately 210,000 clones, of which roughly 90% were seen once. Clones ranked in the top ten supply roughly 8.1% of the sample.

The germline V and J ends show losses of 4 bases and 5 bases respectively, and no gene match explains 2 bases of the junction. Including the terminal cysteine and phenylalanine, the CDR3 comprises 13 residues. CDR3 DNA is the only sequence kept; it has 39 bases, read in frame from the first base. The germline V gene sets CDR1 to SGHAT and CDR2 to FQNNGV. Participants in the prospective study were aged about 18 to 90 years, lived in about two dozen United States geographic areas, and enrolled through a virtual design. Cohort assignment in the prospective study relied on participant-reported clinical history from a screening survey and a study questionnaire. Recovered participants in ImmuneRACE Cohort 3 were defined by two consecutive negative NP/OP PCR tests, clearance by a healthcare professional, or resolution of symptoms. In the prospective study, whole blood, serum and a nasopharyngeal or oropharyngeal swab were collected from each participant by mobile phlebotomists. Prospective study participants could optionally give additional blood draws and questionnaires over a roughly 2-month period. Before DNA extraction, prospective study blood samples were shipped either frozen or at room temperature.

The chain employs TRBV11-2 and TRBJ2-1, with 7 middle bases fitting TRBD1. The specimen sequenced was PBMCs or T cells enriched from blood (not recorded which). The source is a woman aged 18-29 years who had recovered from COVID-19. CDR3 sequence: CASSWGQNNEQFF. The DNA sequence follows: TGTGCCAGCAGCTGGGGACAGAACAATGAGCAGTTCTTC.